This record looks at one T cell receptor beta chain sequence and its context. Antigen: not known. Trimming pared 0 bases from V and 0 bases from J, leaving 9 bases between. Germline V gives CDR1 SGHNT, CDR2 YYREEE (reference sequence). The CDR3 length is 15 residues. The data stem from a study of T cell responses to AZD1222 COVID-19 vaccine. General study findings and limits: Close to half of all spike-specific TCRs reportedly target regions of the variants that are unmutated.

TCRdb keeps only in-frame clones here, not all; method: immunoSEQ multiplex PCR. Of around 150,000 clones listed, around 89% are singletons. The sequencing here drew on peripheral blood, taken 28 days after the second AZD1222 dose. The origin of this receptor is an adult who received the AZD1222 COVID-19 vaccine. The chain employs TRBV5-4 and TRBJ1-2; the D gene is possibly TRBD1 (5 bases). CDR3 in amino acids: CASSLAQTANYGYTF. The CDR3 nucleotides read TGTGCCAGCAGCTTGGCGCAGACAGCTAACTATGGCTACACCTTC.